Included here is one TCR beta chain sequence, with context. Germline V gives CDR1 ENHRY, CDR2 SYGVKD. The CDR3 contains 13 residues. The V and J ends lost 3 bases and 1 base respectively, with 1 base between them. Expressed TCRB transcripts were sequenced, since all the RNA that had been isolated was reverse transcribed. Assay: immunoSEQ multiplex PCR; the TCRdb copy retains only in-frame clones and omits some. The sample consists of 680,000 or so clones, 15% to 18% of them appearing once. This sample was taken from a study of beta chain features in type 1 diabetes. The chain combines TRBV10-3 with TRBJ2-6; D is ambiguous. Sequenced sample: naive CD4+ T cells from blood. The origin of this receptor is a man aged 18 to 29 in good health. Here the CDR3 reads CAISDSGANVLTF. Here the CDR3 DNA reads TGTGCCATCAGTGATTCTGGGGCCAACGTCCTGACTTTC.